The 20 T cell receptor beta chains below all came from one sample that was sequenced in a study of T cell changes during pregnancy in multiple sclerosis. Sequenced by immunoSEQ multiplex PCR; TCRdb stores in-frame clones only, minus some. Of around 60,000 clones listed, about 96% were seen once; the top ten hold 2.5%. Here the sequenced sample was CD8+ T cells from peripheral blood mononuclear cells, taken after pregnancy. Receptor source: a female donor with multiple sclerosis, enrolled in a pregnancy study.

V and J are TRBV27 and TRBJ1-1; TRBD1 might be the D (5 bases). The V end lost 2 bases, the J end lost 3 bases, and 10 bases lay between the germline ends. Germline CDR1 is MNHEY and CDR2 is SMNVEV (reference sequence). The CDR3 has 14 residues. The chain's CDR3 is CASSLDRADTEAFF. In DNA form, the CDR3 reads TGTGCCAGCAGTTTAGACAGAGCCGACACTGAAGCTTTCTTT.

The CDR3 sequence is CASSRGSNQPQHF. The DNA of the CDR3 is TGTGCCAGCAGTAGGGGAAGCAATCAGCCCCAGCATTTT. The rearrangement links TRBV27 to TRBJ1-5; D is perhaps TRBD1 (5 bases). This CDR3 has 13 amino acids. V was trimmed by 5 bases and J by 1 base, leaving 6 bases between them. Per the germline V gene, CDR1 is MNHEY and CDR2 is SMNVEV (reference sequence).

V usage is TRBV5-1 and J usage is TRBJ2-1; TRBD1 matches 7 bases. The trim removed 1 base at V and 3 bases at J, leaving 1 base unmatched. The CDR3 has 14 amino acids. Germline V CDR1 and CDR2: SGHRS, YFSETQ. Here the CDR3 reads CASSLWDSYNEQFF. CDR3 in DNA: TGCGCCAGCAGCTTGTGGGACAGCTACAATGAGCAGTTCTTC.

V gene TRBV28 combines with J gene TRBJ2-7; tentative D call: TRBD2 (6 bases). The V gene lost 3 bases and the J gene lost 2 bases, with 11 bases spanning the gap. Germline-derived CDR1 and CDR2 are MDHEN and SYDVKM. The length of the CDR3 is 14 residues. The CDR3 sequence is CASSLSSGPYEQYF. In DNA, the CDR3 is TGTGCCAGCAGTTTGAGTAGCGGCCCCTACGAGCAGTACTTC.

The chain is built from TRBV4-1 and TRBJ1-5; 7 nucleotides match TRBD1. J gave up 6 bases and V 0 bases, and 5 bases lay outside the gene matches. The length of the CDR3 is 15 residues. Germline-derived CDR1 and CDR2 are MGHRA and YSYEKL. CDR3 nucleotide sequence: TGCGCCAGCAGCCAAGAAGACAGGGTTGGTCAGCCCCAGCATTTT. It translates to CASSQEDRVGQPQHF.

The chain employs TRBV6-1 and TRBJ2-1; no reliable D call. This CDR3 contains 15 residues. Per germline, CDR1 MNHNS and CDR2 SASEGT. Trimming removed 2 bases at V and 1 base at J, with 9 bases between. This CDR3 is CASSENRRSYNEQFF. DNA of the CDR3: TGTGCCAGCAGTGAAAACCGGAGATCCTACAATGAGCAGTTCTTC.

V usage is TRBV27 and J usage is TRBJ2-7; 9 nucleotides agree with TRBD1. The CDR3 covers 11 residues. Germline values: CDR1 MNHEY, CDR2 SMNVEV (reference sequence). Trimming removed 11 bases from V and 5 bases from J; junction bases left unmatched: 4. This CDR3 reads CASTGGNEQYF. The CDR3 DNA follows: TGTGCCTCGACAGGGGGTAACGAGCAGTACTTC.

The chain couples TRBV7-9 to TRBJ2-1; D perhaps matches TRBD2 (5 bases). V lost 1 base to trimming and J lost 5 bases, with 9 bases between them. CDR1 is SEHNR, CDR2 FQNEAQ, per germline (reference sequence). The CDR3 spans 14 residues. This CDR3 reads CASSLDSGNNEQFF. The CDR3, as DNA: TGTGCCAGCAGCTTAGACTCCGGGAACAATGAGCAGTTCTTC.

The chain is built from TRBV6-5 and TRBJ2-5; D gene ambiguous. The CDR3 runs 14 residues. Germline V gene data show CDR1 as MNHEY and CDR2 as SVGAGI. Trimming pared 0 bases from V and 5 bases from J, leaving 10 bases between. CDR3 loop: CASSYSNRRETQYF. In DNA form, the CDR3 reads TGTGCCAGCAGTTACTCGAACCGGCGGGAGACCCAGTACTTC.

V is TRBV5-6 and J is TRBJ2-1, with 10 bases fitting TRBD2. V lost 4 bases to trimming and J lost 5 bases; unmatched junction nucleotides: 6. This CDR3 comprises 15 residues. CDR1 is SGHDT, CDR2 YYEEEE, per germline. CDR3 nucleotides: TGTGCCAGCAGCAGTACTAGCGGGGACCACAATGAGCAGTTCTTC. Translating gives CASSSTSGDHNEQFF.

This clone was recorded once. The J gene is TRBJ1-2, the V gene TRBV5-6; the match to TRBD1 covers 7 bases. The trim removed 5 bases at V and 3 bases at J, leaving 4 bases unmatched. Germline-derived CDR1 and CDR2 are SGHDT and YYEEEE. This CDR3 has 13 residues. The DNA for the CDR3 is TGTGCCAGCAGAGGGGGCGCGGACTATGGCTACACCTTC. Translated, it gives CASRGGADYGYTF.

The gene calls are TRBV28 and TRBJ2-7; TRBD2 matches 13 bases. CDR1 and CDR2 (germline): MDHEN, SYDVKM. The J segment lost 3 bases and the V segment lost 6 bases, leaving 11 bases of the junction unmatched. The CDR3 is made up of 17 amino acids. The CDR3 DNA reads as TGTGCCAGCAGCTCCAACACGGGACTAGCGGGAAACTACGAGCAGTACTTC. Translating it yields CASSSNTGLAGNYEQYF.

The V call is TRBV5-8, the J call TRBJ2-2; 7 bases match TRBD2. The junction had 4 bases not matched to a gene; V was cut back by 1 base and J by 4 bases. This CDR3 is built from 15 residues. From germline, CDR1 is SGHTS and CDR2 YDEGEE. This CDR3 reads CASSLFPSGTGELFF. The CDR3 nucleotides read TGTGCCAGCAGCTTGTTCCCTAGCGGCACCGGGGAGCTGTTTTTT. Filled out from reference TRBV5-8 and TRBJ2-2, the complete variable domain reads EAGVTQSPTHLIKTRGQQATLRCSPISGHTSVYWYQQALGLGLQFLLWYDEGEERNRGNFPPRFSGRQFPNYSSELNVNALELEDSALYLCASSLFPSGTGELFFGEGSRLTVL.

This chain connects TRBV6-1 to TRBJ2-7; 8 bases map to TRBD2. Germline values: CDR1 MNHNS, CDR2 SASEGT. The CDR3 loop spans 15 amino acids. V dropped 10 bases and J dropped 5; count of bases not matched to a gene: 16. CDR3 nucleotides: TGTGCCACCCAAGGCGGGGGGTCAAACTATAACGAGCAGTACTTC. This translates into CATQGGGSNYNEQYF.

This rearrangement joins TRBV5-6 to TRBJ2-5; 7 nucleotides align to TRBD2. The CDR3 has 14 amino acids. Germline-derived CDR1 and CDR2 are SGHDT and YYEEEE. With 4 bases clipped from V and 3 bases from J, the junction kept 6 bases outside the gene matches. In nucleotides, the CDR3 is TGTGCCAGCAGCATCAGGAGCGGGAAAGAGACCCAGTACTTC. It translates to CASSIRSGKETQYF.

The rearrangement joins TRBV5-5 to TRBJ2-1, with TRBD1 identical over 8 bases. Germline V gene lookup returns CDR1 SGHKS and CDR2 YYEKEE (reference sequence). This CDR3 contains 14 residues. The junction had 6 bases not matched to a gene; V was cut back by 3 bases and J by 7 bases. This CDR3 reads CASSYGTGSNEQFF. Written as DNA, the CDR3 is TGTGCCAGCAGCTACGGGACAGGATCTAATGAGCAGTTCTTC.

The CDR3 region is CASSYTAGDTQYF. In DNA, the CDR3 is TGTGCCAGCAGTTACACGGCAGGGGATACGCAGTATTTT. V gene TRBV6-5 combines with J gene TRBJ2-3, with a possible D match to TRBD1 (5 bases). The CDR3 contains 13 residues. Germline loops: CDR1 MNHEY, CDR2 SVGAGI. The V end was cut by 2 bases, the J end by 6 bases, with 9 bases between.

The chain carries TRBV9 and TRBJ2-7, with D tentatively TRBD2 (7 bases). The germline gives CDR1 SGDLS, CDR2 YYNGEE. The CDR3 is made up of 15 amino acids. V was pared by 4 bases and J by 0 bases, with 14 bases between. CDR3 bases: TGTGCCAGCAGCAGAACTGGGGGGGCCTCCTACGAGCAGTACTTC. Translated: CASSRTGGASYEQYF.

The J gene is TRBJ1-5, the V gene TRBV28, with D possibly being TRBD1 (6 bases). Trimming cost V 3 bases and J 6 bases, with 12 bases left between them. This CDR3 contains 14 residues. The V gene's germline CDR1 is MDHEN and CDR2 SYDVKM. The CDR3 region is CASSLGGLGQPQHF. The CDR3 DNA sequence: TGTGCCAGCAGTTTGGGGGGGCTGGGTCAGCCCCAGCATTTT.

DNA of the CDR3: TGTGCCAGCAGCCTGACGGGACAGGGGATATGGGACTATGGCTACACCTTC. Translation: CASSLTGQGIWDYGYTF. V gene TRBV5-5 combines with J gene TRBJ1-2; 10 positions agree with TRBD1. The trim removed 4 bases at V and 3 bases at J, leaving 12 bases unmatched. The CDR3 has 17 amino acids. Germline V gene lookup returns CDR1 SGHKS and CDR2 YYEKEE (reference sequence).